Sequencing of this T cell receptor beta chain was carried out in a study of T-cell reconstitution after alpha-beta-depleted transplantation in children. Preparation of the TCRbeta library was carried out with unique molecular identifiers. Using its own MiXCR run on the PCR reads, TCRdb lists one record per CDR3 protein. The sample has more than 15,000 distinct CDR3 sequences, 12% seen once. This clonotype has a handful of counts. This CDR3 region has 14 residues. V was clipped by 2 bases and J by 1 base, with 8 bases between them. The germline CDR1 and CDR2 sequences are SGHTA and FQGNSA. The chain couples TRBV7-2 to TRBJ2-5, with D unclear. This TCR was sampled from a boy in the first two years of life who had a stem cell transplant for Wiskott-Aldrich syndrome, so the T cells may come from the graft donor. Sequencing was performed on PBMCs, mostly from graft donor cells, taken 180 days after TCRalphabeta/CD19-depleted stem cell transplant. The CDR3 DNA follows: TGTGCCAGCAGCTTATCGCCCATCCAAGAGACCCAGTACTTC. Its translation: CASSLSPIQETQYF.